One and the same sample provided the 25 T cell receptor beta chains below, sequenced in a study of T-cell memory formation after mild COVID-19. Each CDR3 protein is one row after TCRdb ran MiXCR on the 5' RACE reads. The sample contains 470,000 or so distinct CDR3 sequences, 15% to 20% of which appear only once. Sequenced input: PBMCs or a T cell subset sorted from them (not recorded which). These receptors all stem from a man younger than 30 who had mild COVID-19 (a few samples of this study predate the infection). Cell type and time point are not known.

This clonotype has more than one count but fewer than ten. The chain recombines TRBV6-2 or TRBV6-3 with TRBJ2-7; D call uncertain. CDR1 is MNHEY and CDR2 is SVGEGT in the germline V gene. This CDR3 is 12 amino acids long. Between the trimmed V and J ends, which lost 1 base and 5 bases, there was a span of 6 bases. In nucleotides, the CDR3 is TGTGCCAGCAGTTACTGGGCGGACGAGCAGTACTTC. Translating it yields CASSYWADEQYF.

The chain uses TRBV18 and TRBJ2-3, with TRBD2 matching over 9 bases. Germline CDR1 KGHSH, CDR2 LQKENI. The CDR3 length is 15 residues. Trimming cost V 8 bases and J 1 base; bases outside gene matches: 7. In DNA, the CDR3 is TGTGCCAGCACGGGATCTAGCGGGGGCACAGATACGCAGTATTTT. Translation: CASTGSSGGTDTQYF.

The gene calls are TRBV6-6 and TRBJ2-3; TRBD1 matches 9 bases. After removal of 6 bases from V and 2 bases from J, the junction contained 3 bases not matched to a gene. The germline gives CDR1 MNHNY, CDR2 SVGAGI (reference sequence). There are 14 residues in the CDR3. The DNA of the CDR3 is TGTGCCAGCAGGAGGACAGGGGTCACAGATACGCAGTATTTT. It specifies CASRRTGVTDTQYF.

This clonotype appeared a few times. This sequence joins TRBV6-5 and TRBJ1-5, with TRBD1 identical over 9 bases. In germline, CDR1 is MNHEY, CDR2 SVGAGI. This CDR3 spans 13 amino acids. The V and J ends lost 0 bases and 14 bases, in that order; junction bases with no gene match: 5. The CDR3 DNA is TGTGCCAGCAGTTACTCTGGGACAGGGCTCAAGCATTTT. It yields the protein CASSYSGTGLKHF.

The sample holds a few counts of this clonotype. The chain uses TRBV6-5 and TRBJ2-3, with TRBD2 matching over 9 bases. V lost 5 bases to trimming and J lost 1 base; unmatched junction nucleotides: 13. Germline V lookup: CDR1 MNHEY, CDR2 SVGAGI. The CDR3 runs to 18 residues. The CDR3 region is CASSQPLGRGGRTDTQYF. The DNA for the CDR3 is TGTGCCAGCAGTCAACCCCTTGGGCGGGGGGGACGCACAGATACGCAGTATTTT.

The chain links TRBV7-2 to TRBJ1-1; 11 bases are a match to TRBD1. The CDR3 is 14 amino acids. CDR1 is SGHTA, CDR2 FQGNSA, per germline. V was clipped by 4 bases and J by 7 bases; unmatched bases: 5. This chain's CDR3 is CASSWDRGLGEAFF. CDR3 nucleotide sequence: TGTGCCAGCAGCTGGGACAGGGGGTTGGGTGAAGCTTTCTTT.

The J gene is TRBJ1-5, the V gene TRBV19; D not certain. The germline gives CDR1 LNHDA, CDR2 SQIVND (reference sequence). The CDR3 sequence is 15 residues long. V shed 7 bases and J shed 3 bases, with 16 bases lying between them. This CDR3 is CASTAAGRYNQPQHF. The CDR3 DNA sequence: TGTGCCAGTACCGCGGCTGGCAGGTACAATCAGCCCCAGCATTTT. The complete variable domain, with remaining parts taken from reference TRBV19 and TRBJ1-5, reads DGGITQSPKYLFRKEGQNVTLSCEQNLNHDAMYWYRQDPGQGLRLIYYSQIVNDFQKGDIAEGYSVSREKKESFPLTVTSAQKNPTAFYLCASTAAGRYNQPQHFGDGTRLSIL.

This clonotype was counted between two and nine times. The V and J genes are TRBV27 and TRBJ1-2; D ambiguous. Trimming removed 3 bases from V and 7 bases from J, with 12 bases in between. CDR3 length equals 13 residues. Per the germline V gene, CDR1 is MNHEY and CDR2 is SMNVEV (reference sequence). The CDR3 is CASSLVGFAGYTF. The CDR3 nucleotides are TGTGCCAGCAGTTTGGTGGGATTCGCTGGCTACACCTTC.

This clonotype occurred a few times. The chain is built from TRBV12-3 or TRBV12-4 and TRBJ1-5, with TRBD1 identical over 12 bases. With 6 bases clipped from V and 7 bases from J, the junction kept 16 bases outside the gene matches. The CDR3 loop spans 18 amino acids. CDR3 coding DNA: TGTGCCAGCAGGTGGTCCCCCATAGGGGACAGGGGGCGGCAGCCCCAGCATTTT. Protein: CASRWSPIGDRGRQPQHF.

At least ten counts were recorded for this clonotype. This chain uses TRBV4-3 with TRBJ2-3; D is possibly TRBD1 or TRBD2 (6 bases each). The V end lost 7 bases, the J end lost 2 bases, and 13 bases lay between the germline ends. In germline, CDR1 is LGHNA, CDR2 YSLEER. There are 14 residues in the CDR3. CDR3 residues: CASKLTGATDTQYF. CDR3 sequence (DNA): TGCGCCAGCAAACTGACGGGGGCCACAGATACGCAGTATTTT.

This clonotype appeared a few times. The V and J genes are TRBV7-9 and TRBJ1-4; TRBD1 matches at 9 bases. The CDR3 sequence is 14 residues long. Germline CDR1 reads SEHNR; CDR2 reads FQNEAQ (reference sequence). The V segment lost 5 bases and the J segment 7 bases; nucleotides outside the gene matches: 5. The CDR3 spells CASSGDRAGEKLFF. The CDR3 DNA reads as TGTGCCAGCAGCGGGGACAGGGCGGGTGAAAAACTGTTTTTT.

This rearrangement joins TRBV25-1 to TRBJ1-1; 7 positions match TRBD1. The ends lost 2 bases at V and 5 bases at J; junction bases unmatched: 5. CDR1 MGHDK and CDR2 SYGVNS come from the germline V gene. The CDR3 sequence is 14 residues long. In DNA form, the CDR3 reads TGTGCCAGCAGTGAACCAGGGGGGAAAACTGAAGCTTTCTTT. Amino acids: CASSEPGGKTEAFF. Filled out from reference TRBV25-1 and TRBJ1-1, the complete variable domain reads EADIYQTPRYLVIGTGKKITLECSQTMGHDKMYWYQQDPGMELHLIHYSYGVNSTEKGDLSSESTVSRIRTEHFPLTLESARPSHTSQYLCASSEPGGKTEAFFGQGTRLTVV.

The sample holds a few counts of this clonotype. V and J are TRBV5-1 and TRBJ2-1; the match to TRBD1 covers 7 bases. Trimming at V came to 0 bases and at J to 3 bases, leaving 3 bases not matched to a gene. CDR3 length equals 15 residues. Germline V CDR1 and CDR2: SGHRS, YFSETQ. This CDR3 reads CASSLEGQYYNEQFF. The CDR3 nucleotides read TGCGCCAGCAGCTTGGAGGGACAGTACTACAATGAGCAGTTCTTC.

This clonotype was recorded only once. The genes are TRBV6-1 and TRBJ1-5; D not certain. V dropped 2 bases and J dropped 0 bases, with 14 bases sitting between them. Germline lookup yields CDR1 MNHNS and CDR2 SASEGT. The CDR3 is 17 amino acids. CDR3: CASSERQSPYSNQPQHF. The DNA for the CDR3 is TGTGCCAGCAGTGAAAGGCAGAGCCCCTATAGCAATCAGCCCCAGCATTTT.

This chain joins TRBV5-1 and TRBJ2-2; D is unclear. Germline loops: CDR1 SGHRS, CDR2 YFSETQ. The length of the CDR3 is 14 residues. Trimming pared 1 base from V and 5 bases from J, leaving 9 bases between. This CDR3 reads CASSLTRQTGELFF. CDR3 nucleotides: TGCGCCAGCAGCTTGACCCGCCAGACCGGGGAGCTGTTTTTT.

The chain carries TRBV20-1 and TRBJ1-4; tentatively, D is TRBD1 (5 bases). CDR3 size: 16 residues. Germline values: CDR1 DFQATT, CDR2 SNEGSKA (reference sequence). The V end was cut by 1 base, the J end by 6 bases, with 18 bases between. The CDR3 region has the DNA TGCAGTGCTAGAGCCTCGAGCGGGGGGATATATGAAAAACTGTTTTTT. Translating gives CSARASSGGIYEKLFF.

This clonotype was seen at least ten times. Sequence at one end of the junction differs from germline and may be a read error. This rearrangement joins TRBV12-3 or TRBV12-4 to TRBJ1-1; D ambiguous. The CDR3 runs to 12 residues. The CDR3 reads CASSLAGTEAFF. In DNA, the CDR3 is TGTGCCAGCAGCTTAGCGGGCACTGAAGCTTTCTTT.

V is TRBV5-1 and J is TRBJ1-3; a possible D gene is TRBD1 (5 bases). The germline V gene has CDR1 SGHRS and CDR2 YFSETQ. V lost 5 bases and J 2 bases, leaving 11 bases between the germline ends. CDR3 length: 14 amino acids. CDR3 sequence (DNA): TGCGCCAGCAGTCAGGGAACTCCTGGAAACACCATATATTTT. This sequence encodes CASSQGTPGNTIYF.

This clonotype was detected only a few times. J is TRBJ1-2 and V is TRBV24-1, with a possible D match to TRBD1 (5 bases). The V and J ends lost 7 bases and 8 bases respectively, with 19 bases between them. The CDR3 totals 14 residues. Germline V CDR1 and CDR2: KGHDR, SFDVKD. Here the CDR3 DNA reads TGTGCCACCAGAACCGACGGAGGGACGGGCGGCTACACCTTC. Translated: CATRTDGGTGGYTF.

V gene TRBV6-5 combines with J gene TRBJ1-1, with 7 bases that match TRBD1. V dropped 0 bases and J dropped 4; count of bases not matched to a gene: 11. This CDR3 contains 17 residues. The germline gives CDR1 MNHEY, CDR2 SVGAGI. CDR3 sequence reads: CASSYSGEGGGSTEAFF. CDR3 sequence (DNA): TGTGCCAGCAGTTACTCGGGGGAAGGGGGCGGTAGCACTGAAGCTTTCTTT.

This clonotype came up a few times. The chain has TRBV27 and TRBJ2-3, with no clear D. The CDR3 totals 15 residues. V lost 7 bases, J lost 2 bases, and 16 bases lay in between. Germline CDR1 is MNHEY and CDR2 is SMNVEV (reference sequence). CDR3 sequence reads: CASNGWGRLTDTQYF. The CDR3 DNA follows: TGTGCCAGCAATGGGTGGGGTAGGCTCACAGATACGCAGTATTTT.

This chain links TRBV12-3 or TRBV12-4 with TRBJ2-5; TRBD1 agrees at 10 bases. This CDR3 contains 17 residues. The J segment lost 4 bases and the V segment lost 1 base, leaving 9 bases of the junction unmatched. The CDR3 nucleotides read TGTGCCAGCAGTTTAGGGGTGACAGGGGGCGCCGGAGAGACCCAGTACTTC. This sequence encodes CASSLGVTGGAGETQYF.

This clonotype was counted a few times. The chain combines TRBV7-9 with TRBJ2-1; tentatively, D is TRBD1 or TRBD2 (5 bases each). Germline CDR1 and CDR2: SEHNR and FQNEAQ (reference sequence). Trimming removed 5 bases at V and 0 bases at J, with 11 bases between. This CDR3 region has 15 residues. CDR3 region: CASSRDGGSYNEQFF. The CDR3, as DNA: TGTGCCAGCAGCCGCGATGGGGGCTCCTACAATGAGCAGTTCTTC.

The gene calls are TRBV24-1 and TRBJ2-1, with D possibly matching TRBD1 (5 bases). V lost 4 bases and J lost 5, with 11 bases in between. The germline V gene has CDR1 KGHDR and CDR2 SFDVKD. The CDR3 runs to 14 residues. CDR3 in amino acids: CATSDSLGHNEQFF. The CDR3 bases are TGTGCCACCAGTGACTCGTTGGGGCACAATGAGCAGTTCTTC.

This clonotype has a handful of counts. The rearrangement uses TRBV20-1 and TRBJ2-7; D uncertain. The V end lost 5 bases, the J end lost 0 bases, and 17 bases lay between the germline ends. The germline V gene has CDR1 DFQATT and CDR2 SNEGSKA (reference sequence). The CDR3 has 15 amino acids. The CDR3 DNA sequence: TGCAGTGCTGCACGTTCCGGGTCGATCTCCTACGAGCAGTACGTC. The encoded protein is CSAARSGSISYEQYV.